This T cell receptor beta chain was captured in a study of beta chain features in type 1 diabetes. In this sample, this clone turned up a few times. Its antigen is undetermined. Reverse transcription of all isolated RNA meant that expressed TCRB transcripts were sequenced. Profiled with immunoSEQ multiplex PCR; TCRdb holds only in-frame clones, not every one. The table includes 55,000 to 85,000 clones, just under 50% detected once. This CDR3 spans 16 amino acids. Overall study results and limits: Among all four CD4+ subsets, Type 1 diabetes patients had TCRB CDR3s that were moderately but significantly shorter.

The sample consisted of central memory CD4+ T cells from blood. The source of this sequence is a young man with type 1 diabetes. The chain carries TRBV12-1 and TRBJ2-1; the DNA was not used to check the table's D call, TRBD2. TRBV12-1 is deemed a pseudogene. The CDR3 DNA follows: TGTGCCAGCAGCCGCACTGGGACTATCACCTACAATGAGCAGTTCTTC. Translating gives CASSRTGTITYNEQFF.